The next 15 T cell receptor beta chains were all read from a single sample in a study of blood T cell repertoires in COVID-19. TCRdb keeps only in-frame clones here, not all; method: immunoSEQ multiplex PCR. The data show hundreds of thousands of clones, with roughly 90% seen just once and more than 1.4% held by the top ten. What was sequenced was peripheral blood. These receptors were collected from a woman aged 25 to 39 with active or convalescent COVID-19.

V is TRBV14 and J is TRBJ2-1; TRBD2 matches at 10 bases. Per germline, CDR1 SGHDN and CDR2 FVKESK. The CDR3 is 15 amino acids. V gave up 3 bases and J gave up 5 bases; unmatched junction bases: 4. The CDR3 region is CASSQLAGGHNEQFF. CDR3 sequence (DNA): TGTGCCAGCAGCCAGTTAGCGGGGGGTCACAATGAGCAGTTCTTC.

This clone was detected only a few times. The chain uses TRBV4-2 and TRBJ2-2; weak D call: TRBD2 (6 bases). This CDR3 contains 17 residues. Germline V gives CDR1 LGHNA, CDR2 YNFKEQ. Trimming removed 0 bases from V and 4 bases from J, with 15 bases in between. The CDR3 DNA is TGTGCCAGCAGCCAAGATATCCCAGCGGGCGGCACCGGGGAGCTGTTTTTT. Translating it yields CASSQDIPAGGTGELFF.

CDR3: CASSSTGYGYTF. For the CDR3, the DNA is TGTGCCAGCAGTTCCACGGGATATGGCTACACCTTC. This sequence joins TRBV27 and TRBJ1-2, with unresolved D. V lost 4 bases, J lost 5 bases, and 8 bases lay in between. CDR1 and CDR2 from the germline V gene are MNHEY and SMNVEV (reference sequence). This CDR3 is built from 12 residues.

Comment on this clone: The identical CDR3 is also encoded by other nucleotide sequences in the sample. The V call is TRBV4-1, the J call TRBJ1-5; weak D call: TRBD1 (5 bases). The CDR3 extends over 14 amino acids. Germline CDR1 MGHRA, CDR2 YSYEKL. Trimming pared 3 bases from V and 0 bases from J, leaving 6 bases between. CDR3 loop: CASSQGGSNQPQHF. The CDR3 bases are TGCGCCAGCAGCCAGGGGGGTAGCAATCAGCCCCAGCATTTT.

The V and J genes are TRBV27 and TRBJ1-4; D possibly corresponds to TRBD1 (5 bases). This CDR3 is built from 15 residues. Germline V gene data show CDR1 as MNHEY and CDR2 as SMNVEV (reference sequence). The V end was cut by 5 bases, the J end by 4 bases, with 14 bases between. CDR3 sequence (DNA): TGTGCCAGCAGTGTACAGGCCCAGGGTAATGAAAAACTGTTTTTT. This codes for CASSVQAQGNEKLFF.

The V call is TRBV2, the J call TRBJ1-2; TRBD1 matches at 7 bases. Germline CDR1 SNHLY, CDR2 FYNNEI. This CDR3 has 14 residues. V gave up 4 bases and J gave up 7 bases; unmatched junction bases: 9. The CDR3 protein is CASSGQEQGTGYTF. The CDR3 bases are TGTGCCAGCAGTGGTCAAGAACAGGGGACTGGCTACACCTTC.

The J gene is TRBJ2-1, the V gene TRBV2; 10 bases line up with TRBD2. J was trimmed by 6 bases and V by 6 bases; bases with no gene match: 5. This CDR3 region has 14 residues. Germline V gene lookup returns CDR1 SNHLY and CDR2 FYNNEI. CDR3 loop: CASSIAGGVNEQFF. CDR3 DNA sequence: TGTGCCAGCAGCATAGCGGGAGGAGTCAATGAGCAGTTCTTC.

This rearrangement joins TRBV19 to TRBJ1-4, with TRBD1 as a possible D gene (5 bases). Trimming pared 6 bases from V and 8 bases from J, leaving 13 bases between. There are 13 residues in the CDR3. Germline assignment: CDR1 LNHDA and CDR2 SQIVND (reference sequence). CDR3 amino acids: CASRSRETEKLFF. Written as DNA, the CDR3 is TGTGCCAGTAGGTCCAGGGAAACAGAAAAACTGTTTTTT.

The rearrangement links TRBV5-1 to TRBJ2-1, with 12 nucleotides matching TRBD2. Germline trimming cut 0 bases from V and 0 bases from J; bases unmatched to any gene: 4. The CDR3 has 18 residues. Germline loops: CDR1 SGHRS, CDR2 YFSETQ. CDR3 nucleotide sequence: TGCGCCAGCAGCTTGGGACTAGCGGGGGTGAGCTCCTACAATGAGCAGTTCTTC. Its protein product is CASSLGLAGVSSYNEQFF.

The gene calls are TRBV29-1 and TRBJ1-1; 9 nucleotides align to TRBD1. V was clipped by 0 bases and J by 1 base; unmatched bases: 6. The CDR3 sequence is 16 residues long. Germline V lookup: CDR1 SQVTM, CDR2 ANQGSEA. The CDR3 DNA sequence: TGCAGCGTTGAAGATGGCGGGACAGGGCAGAACACTGAAGCTTTCTTT. It codes for CSVEDGGTGQNTEAFF.

This chain uses TRBV4-1 with TRBJ2-1; D is perhaps TRBD1 (5 bases). Deletions cut 4 bases from V and 3 bases from J, with 7 bases between. There are 13 residues in the CDR3. Germline V gene data show CDR1 as MGHRA and CDR2 as YSYEKL. The CDR3 coding sequence is TGCGCCAGCAGCCGGCAGGGCTACAATGAGCAGTTCTTC. This sequence encodes CASSRQGYNEQFF.

The CDR3 sequence: CASTRGVSGGSSYNEQFF. For the CDR3, the DNA is TGTGCCAGCACCCGGGGGGTGAGCGGGGGCTCCTCCTACAATGAGCAGTTCTTC. The V call is TRBV7-9, the J call TRBJ2-1, with TRBD2 identical over 8 bases. The CDR3 spans 18 residues. V gave up 7 bases and J gave up 0 bases; unmatched junction bases: 14. Germline V gene lookup returns CDR1 SEHNR and CDR2 FQNEAQ (reference sequence).

V gene TRBV4-2 combines with J gene TRBJ1-2, with a tentative D call TRBD1 (6 bases). Trimming cost V 4 bases and J 7 bases, with 13 bases left between them. The CDR3 has 13 amino acids. The germline gives CDR1 LGHNA, CDR2 YNFKEQ. The CDR3 DNA follows: TGTGCCAGCAGCCTGACAGGCCAGAGTGGCTACACCTTC. Translated: CASSLTGQSGYTF.

This chain joins TRBV20-1 and TRBJ2-5; the D gene is possibly TRBD2 (5 bases). There are 10 residues in the CDR3. Trimming left V 6 bases short and J 10 bases short, with 12 bases between. Germline V gives CDR1 DFQATT, CDR2 SNEGSKA (reference sequence). The CDR3 DNA reads as TGCAGTGCCGGCCCAGCGGTCCAGTACTTC. Translated, it gives CSAGPAVQYF.

This clone has a single count. The rearrangement joins TRBV7-9 to TRBJ1-2; 9 bases line up with TRBD1. The CDR3 is 16 residues long. Per the germline V gene, CDR1 is SEHNR and CDR2 is FQNEAQ (reference sequence). V gave up 2 bases and J gave up 5 bases; unmatched junction bases: 9. The DNA for the CDR3 is TGTGCCAGCAGCTTAAGGGACAGGGAAACTACTTATGGCTACACCTTC. This translates into CASSLRDRETTYGYTF.